The 21 T cell receptor beta chains listed next were all sequenced from one sample in a study of blood T cells in healthy people across ages. With a J-beta primer mix and a sample-barcoded 5' primer, a second PCR ran about 6 to 11 cycles. TCRdb used MiXCR to reprocess the 5' RACE reads, holding one entry per CDR3 protein. The repertoire holds about 1.5 million distinct CDR3 sequences, less than 45% seen once, with around 4% in the top ten. The specimen sequenced was blood. Every receptor here comes from a woman under 30 in good health.

V usage is TRBV27 and J usage is TRBJ2-3; possible D gene TRBD2, 5 bases. Germline V gene sequence: CDR1 MNHEY, CDR2 SMNVEV (reference sequence). The CDR3 covers 17 residues. V lost 6 bases to trimming and J lost 0 bases, with 19 bases between them. CDR3 coding DNA: TGTGCCAGCAGGAGGGAATGGGCGCGAACTAGCACAGATACGCAGTATTTT. It is translated as CASRREWARTSTDTQYF.

Worth noting for this clonotype: A clone one base away is much larger, so this may be a read error. The chain combines TRBV4-1 with TRBJ2-3; 9 nucleotides agree with TRBD2. Trimming cost V 1 base and J 4 bases; bases outside gene matches: 3. The germline V gene has CDR1 MGHRA and CDR2 YSYEKL. This CDR3 has 15 residues. CDR3 amino acids: CASSQGVAGADTQYF. The CDR3 nucleotides read TGCGCCAGCAGCCAAGGTGTAGCGGGAGCAGATACGCAGTATTTT.

This clonotype has more than one count but fewer than ten. This chain uses TRBV20-1 with TRBJ1-2; D gene unclear. In germline, CDR1 is DFQATT, CDR2 SNEGSKA (reference sequence). The CDR3 is made up of 11 amino acids. The CDR3 spells CRPEPNYGYTF. In nucleotides, the CDR3 is TGCAGACCTGAACCTAACTATGGCTACACCTTC.

The CDR3 is CASSLVETGDRTQYF. The CDR3 bases are TGTGCCAGCAGCTTAGTCGAGACAGGGGATAGGACCCAGTACTTC. The chain couples TRBV7-9 to TRBJ2-5; 8 nucleotides match TRBD1. The germline gives CDR1 SEHNR, CDR2 FQNEAQ (reference sequence). V lost 1 base to trimming and J lost 7 bases; unmatched junction nucleotides: 8. CDR3 length equals 15 residues.

The chain recombines TRBV27 with TRBJ2-5; D is perhaps TRBD1 (6 bases). The J call may be mistaken, given a closer DNA end match to TRBJ2-7. Looked up from germline, CDR1 is MNHEY and CDR2 is SMNVEV (reference sequence). The CDR3 length is 13 residues. The CDR3 coding sequence is TGTGCCAGCAGAACAGGGTCGGCCTACGAGCAGTACTTC. The encoded protein is CASRTGSAYEQYF.

This clonotype was counted between two and nine times. V is TRBV9 and J is TRBJ1-5; D remains ambiguous. The V end lost 3 bases, the J end lost 2 bases, and 9 bases lay between the germline ends. Per germline, CDR1 SGDLS and CDR2 YYNGEE. The CDR3 covers 14 residues. Here the CDR3 DNA reads TGTGCCAGCAGCGGGGGTTATGGCAATCAGCCCCAGCATTTT. It yields the protein CASSGGYGNQPQHF.

This clonotype was seen a few times. The chain carries TRBV29-1 and TRBJ2-7, with 9 bases aligning to TRBD1. CDR1 SQVTM and CDR2 ANQGSEA come from the germline V gene. V lost 5 bases and J lost 2; bases outside the gene matches: 4. This CDR3 is built from 13 residues. CDR3 bases: TGCAGCGTTTGGGACAGGGCTACCTACGAGCAGTACTTC. Translating gives CSVWDRATYEQYF.

The gene calls are TRBV25-1 and TRBJ2-1, with D unresolved. The germline V and J ends were trimmed by 6 bases and 2 bases, with 17 bases remaining between them. Germline loops: CDR1 MGHDK, CDR2 SYGVNS. This CDR3 region has 16 residues. The CDR3 reads CASSPGPHNPYNEQFF. The CDR3 DNA reads as TGTGCCAGCAGCCCGGGTCCACACAACCCCTACAATGAGCAGTTCTTC.

This clonotype occurred a few times. The rearrangement uses TRBV20-1 and TRBJ2-2, with TRBD1 matching over 9 bases. This CDR3 is 16 amino acids long. The V gene's germline CDR1 is DFQATT and CDR2 SNEGSKA (reference sequence). Trimming removed 0 bases from V and 3 bases from J; junction bases left unmatched: 5. CDR3 sequence (DNA): TGCAGTGCTAGAGATGTGGGACAGGGTGACACCGGGGAGCTGTTTTTT. Translated, it gives CSARDVGQGDTGELFF.

The rearrangement uses TRBV6-5 and TRBJ1-5; 9 bases fit TRBD1. The J segment lost 4 bases and the V segment lost 5 bases, leaving 6 bases of the junction unmatched. The germline V gene encodes CDR1 MNHEY and CDR2 SVGAGI. The CDR3 spans 15 residues. The CDR3 loop is CASSQTQGANQPQHF. Written as DNA, the CDR3 is TGTGCCAGCAGTCAAACACAGGGGGCAAATCAGCCCCAGCATTTT.

This clonotype has just a few counts. The chain recombines TRBV18 with TRBJ2-5; D is ambiguous. The CDR3 runs to 16 residues. The ends were cut back, 4 bases at V and 5 bases at J, with 20 bases in the middle. Germline lookup yields CDR1 KGHSH and CDR2 LQKENI. The CDR3 region is CASSHFFDRAGETQYF. CDR3 bases: TGTGCCAGCTCACACTTCTTCGATAGGGCTGGCGAGACCCAGTACTTC.

V gene TRBV2 combines with J gene TRBJ2-3, with D unclear. The CDR3 spans 13 residues. The V end was cut by 8 bases, the J end by 1 base, with 10 bases between. From germline, CDR1 is SNHLY and CDR2 FYNNEI. The CDR3 spells CASRNSGTDTQYF. CDR3 DNA: TGTGCCAGCCGAAATTCGGGCACAGATACGCAGTATTTT.

This clonotype has more than one count but fewer than ten. The CDR3 loop reads CASSLGPSSDEQFF. CDR3 nucleotide sequence: TGTGCCAGCAGCTTAGGACCTAGCTCGGATGAGCAGTTCTTC. The rearrangement joins TRBV7-9 to TRBJ2-1; TRBD2 is a possible D gene (5 bases). V lost 1 base and J lost 8, with 12 bases in between. Germline assignment: CDR1 SEHNR and CDR2 FQNEAQ (reference sequence). The CDR3 consists of 14 residues.

The V and J genes are TRBV20-1 and TRBJ1-5; no clear D. V lost 0 bases and J 4 bases, leaving 10 bases between the germline ends. The CDR3 totals 14 residues. Germline-derived CDR1 and CDR2 are DFQATT and SNEGSKA (reference sequence). CDR3 in amino acids: CSAREDRLNQPQHF. In DNA form, the CDR3 reads TGCAGTGCTAGAGAAGACCGCCTTAATCAGCCCCAGCATTTT.

The V and J genes are TRBV27 and TRBJ1-2, with D unresolved. In germline, CDR1 is MNHEY, CDR2 SMNVEV (reference sequence). V lost 6 bases to trimming and J lost 4 bases, with 12 bases between them. This CDR3 contains 13 residues. CDR3 sequence (DNA): TGTGCCAGCAGGCCAGCCGGGCTCTATGGCTACACCTTC. This sequence encodes CASRPAGLYGYTF.

The chain joins TRBV2 to TRBJ1-2; 8 nucleotides agree with TRBD1. The germline V gene has CDR1 SNHLY and CDR2 FYNNEI. V shed 3 bases and J 7 bases; nucleotides not matched to a gene: 4. The CDR3 spans 13 residues. CDR3 nucleotide sequence: TGTGCCAGCAGTGACTCAGGGGGCTCTGGCTACACCTTC. Translation: CASSDSGGSGYTF. The variable domain in full, completed from reference TRBV2 and TRBJ1-2, reads EPEVTQTPSHQVTQMGQEVILRCVPISNHLYFYWYRQILGQKVEFLVSFYNNEISEKSEIFDDQFSVERPDGSNFTLKIRSTKLEDSAMYFCASSDSGGSGYTFGSGTRLTVV.

This clonotype was counted a few times. The gene calls are TRBV20-1 and TRBJ1-4, with unresolved D. Per the germline V gene, CDR1 is DFQATT and CDR2 is SNEGSKA (reference sequence). V was pared by 3 bases and J by 0 bases, with 8 bases between. CDR3 length: 14 residues. The CDR3 sequence: CSASRSTTNEKLFF. CDR3 sequence (DNA): TGCAGTGCTAGTAGATCGACAACTAATGAAAAACTGTTTTTT.

In this sample, this clonotype turned up a few times. The rearrangement joins TRBV4-1 to TRBJ2-1; D remains ambiguous. CDR3 length: 13 amino acids. The germline CDR1 and CDR2 sequences are MGHRA and YSYEKL. The V and J ends lost 4 bases and 3 bases respectively, with 7 bases between them. The CDR3 region has the DNA TGCGCCAGCAGCCCGAAAAACTACAATGAGCAGTTCTTC. Translating it yields CASSPKNYNEQFF.

V gene TRBV21-1 combines with J gene TRBJ1-5; TRBD1, the table's D call, lacks a check against the DNA. TRBV21-1 is reported as a pseudogene. CDR3 size: 13 residues. CDR3 sequence: CAFIRGRIQPQHF. DNA for the CDR3: TGTGCCTTTATTAGGGGTCGGATTCAGCCCCAGCATTTT.

This clonotype turned up a few times. The genes are TRBV7-2 and TRBJ2-5; 7 bases are a match to TRBD1. The CDR3 length is 16 residues. Losses at the gene ends were 5 bases for V and 11 bases for J; bases not matched to a gene: 20. CDR1 and CDR2 (germline): SGHTA, FQGNSA. In nucleotides, the CDR3 is TGTGCCAGCAGCCCTCGGTCGGACAGGTTAATTACTGAGCAGTACTTC. It is translated as CASSPRSDRLITEQYF.

This clonotype was seen a few times. The chain employs TRBV18 and TRBJ2-7, with 9 bases matching TRBD1. V lost 3 bases, J lost 1 base, and 4 bases stayed unmatched. This CDR3 contains 15 residues. Germline assignment: CDR1 KGHSH and CDR2 LQKENI. As DNA, the CDR3 is TGTGCCAGCTCACCGACGACAGGGGGTTCCTACGAGCAGTACTTC. As protein: CASSPTTGGSYEQYF.